This TCR beta chain appears in the sequencing data of a study of blood T cell repertoires in COVID-19. Study-level information: Collection of acute and convalescent COVID-19 samples took place in the United States, Italy and Spain. T cells, B-cell-depleted T cells, or PBMCs provided the cDNA or gDNA that served as material.

Per the study methods: For nucleated cells, counts were estimated from reference gene primer amplification. The table came from immunoSEQ multiplex PCR; TCRdb's copy has only in-frame clones and leaves some out. V, J and clone size derive from that table, while D and trimming were established from the DNA sequence. The sample has about 76,000 clones, 85% seen once. During active infection, Seattle patients enrolled and were then monitored through disease. Per germline, CDR1 MNHEY and CDR2 SVGAGI. This CDR3 contains 14 residues. The V and J ends lost 5 bases and 8 bases, in that order; junction bases with no gene match: 10.

Material: peripheral blood. The TCR sequence derives from a man aged 55 to 70 with COVID-19, enrolled during active disease. The rearrangement joins TRBV6-5 to TRBJ1-2; 8 bases are a match to TRBD1. For the CDR3, the DNA is TGTGCCAGCAGTCCTGAGCAGGGGGCAAGGGGCTACACCTTC. It is translated as CASSPEQGARGYTF.